This TCR beta chain is from a study of control samples from healthy donors and cancer patients. Germline values: CDR1 MDHEN, CDR2 SYDVKM. The CDR3 covers 12 residues. Trimming took off 8 bases at V and 8 bases at J, with 12 bases between the two ends. Sequencing was performed with immunoSEQ multiplex PCR; in TCRdb, only in-frame clones are kept and a portion is missing. The sample has 150,000 to 200,000 clones; roughly 92% are singletons. Sequencing was performed on blood. This receptor was taken from a woman aged 18-29 years in good health. The chain joins TRBV28 to TRBJ1-4, with D tentatively TRBD1 (6 bases). Here the CDR3 reads CASRQGREKLFF. The DNA of the CDR3 is TGTGCCAGCCGGCAGGGGAGGGAAAAACTGTTTTTT.